These 25 T cell receptor beta chains originate from one sample sequenced in a study of blood T cell repertoires in COVID-19. The protocol was immunoSEQ multiplex PCR, while the TCRdb copy is restricted to in-frame clones and leaves out a portion. The sample has approximately 220,000 clones, 90% seen once. The sequenced material came from PBMCs or T cells enriched from blood (not recorded which). The receptors shown here come from a man aged 30-40 years who had recovered from COVID-19.

This clone was detected only once. V usage is TRBV6-5 and J usage is TRBJ2-5; 9 bases align to TRBD1. There are 15 residues in the CDR3. The germline V gene encodes CDR1 MNHEY and CDR2 SVGAGI. V shed 1 base and J 5 bases; nucleotides not matched to a gene: 5. CDR3 region: CASSYWTGDGETQYF. The CDR3 bases are TGTGCCAGCAGTTACTGGACAGGGGATGGGGAGACCCAGTACTTC.

This sequence joins TRBV18 and TRBJ2-6; 8 bases line up with TRBD1. This CDR3 contains 17 residues. Germline V gives CDR1 KGHSH, CDR2 LQKENI. With V trimmed by 0 bases and J by 4 bases, 5 bases remained unmatched. The CDR3 DNA follows: TGTGCCAGCTCACCACCGCAGGGGGCCTCAGGGGCCAACGTCCTGACTTTC. Amino acid sequence: CASSPPQGASGANVLTF.

This clone has just one count. This chain joins TRBV6-5 and TRBJ1-6, with a possible D match to TRBD1 (6 bases). This CDR3 is built from 13 residues. Germline V lookup: CDR1 MNHEY, CDR2 SVGAGI. V shed 8 bases and J shed 8 bases, with 13 bases lying between them. CDR3 protein: CASSDRKDSPLHF. Here the CDR3 DNA reads TGTGCCAGCTCCGACAGGAAAGATTCACCCCTCCACTTT.

This rearrangement joins TRBV5-1 to TRBJ1-2; D is possibly TRBD1 (6 bases). V dropped 1 base and J dropped 6 bases, with 13 bases sitting between them. The CDR3 covers 14 residues. The germline V gene encodes CDR1 SGHRS and CDR2 YFSETQ. The CDR3 reads CASSLSGGPDGYTF. The CDR3 DNA sequence: TGCGCCAGCAGCTTGAGCGGGGGGCCAGATGGCTACACCTTC.

This chain links TRBV7-9 with TRBJ1-1; the match to TRBD1 covers 8 bases. This CDR3 region has 16 residues. The germline V gene has CDR1 SEHNR and CDR2 FQNEAQ (reference sequence). V dropped 2 bases and J dropped 1; count of bases not matched to a gene: 6. The CDR3 loop reads CASSLKPGQANTEAFF. The CDR3 nucleotides are TGTGCCAGCAGCTTAAAACCGGGACAGGCGAACACTGAAGCTTTCTTT.

This clone appeared once. The chain employs TRBV4-3 and TRBJ2-3, with 10 bases lining up with TRBD2. V shed 2 bases and J 3 bases; nucleotides not matched to a gene: 5. The CDR3 has 16 residues. The germline V gene has CDR1 LGHNA and CDR2 YSLEER. The CDR3 nucleotides read TGCGCCAGCAGCCAACAACTAGCGGGGACAACAGATACGCAGTATTTT. It codes for CASSQQLAGTTDTQYF.

CDR3 residues: CASSPGRYEQYF. CDR3 nucleotide sequence: TGTGCCAGCAGCCCCGGTCGATACGAGCAGTACTTC. The chain uses TRBV11-2 and TRBJ2-7, with unresolved D. The CDR3 sequence is 12 residues long. Germline loops: CDR1 SGHAT, CDR2 FQNNGV. Between the trimmed V and J ends, which lost 5 bases and 4 bases, there was a span of 9 bases.

The J gene is TRBJ2-7, the V gene TRBV10-1, with D tentatively TRBD1 (6 bases). Germline CDR1 and CDR2: WNHNN and SYGVQD (reference sequence). The CDR3 covers 11 residues. V dropped 10 bases and J dropped 4 bases, with 11 bases sitting between them. CDR3 sequence: CATQQGYEQYF. Here the CDR3 DNA reads TGCGCCACCCAACAGGGTTACGAGCAGTACTTC.

This clone was recorded a few times. The chain links TRBV6-2 or TRBV6-3 to TRBJ1-1; TRBD1 is a possible D gene (6 bases). The germline V gene encodes CDR1 MNHEY and CDR2 SVGEGT. The V end lost 3 bases, the J end lost 4 bases, and 15 bases lay between the germline ends. The CDR3 has 15 amino acids. The CDR3 DNA reads TGTGCCAGCAGTTATTGGGTACAGGGTAGCACTGAAGCTTTCTTT. Its protein product is CASSYWVQGSTEAFF.

The V call is TRBV6-1, the J call TRBJ2-1, with D possibly TRBD2 on 6 matching bases. Germline CDR1 reads MNHNS; CDR2 reads SASEGT. Trimming took 3 bases from V and 7 from J, leaving 22 bases between them. This CDR3 is 17 amino acids long. CDR3 residues: CASSEPGDFLPGNEQFF. DNA for the CDR3: TGTGCCAGCAGTGAGCCGGGGGATTTCTTGCCCGGTAATGAGCAGTTCTTC.

This clone was recorded once. The chain is built from TRBV5-1 and TRBJ2-5; D may be TRBD2 (6 bases). The CDR3 runs to 15 residues. Trimming took off 3 bases at V and 5 bases at J, with 17 bases between the two ends. From germline, CDR1 is SGHRS and CDR2 YFSETQ. Here the CDR3 reads CASSSTSSGRETQYF. The DNA for the CDR3 is TGCGCCAGCAGCTCCACCTCCTCTGGGAGGGAGACCCAGTACTTC.

The genes are TRBV28 and TRBJ1-1; 8 nucleotides line up with TRBD1. The CDR3 length is 17 residues. Germline assignment: CDR1 MDHEN and CDR2 SYDVKM. After removal of 4 bases from V and 5 bases from J, the junction contained 15 bases not matched to a gene. The CDR3 loop reads CASSSRGRTGRSTEAFF. The CDR3 DNA follows: TGTGCCAGCAGTTCCAGGGGGCGGACAGGGAGGAGTACTGAAGCTTTCTTT.

The chain couples TRBV15 to TRBJ2-7, with 8 positions matching TRBD1. Germline V lookup: CDR1 LNHNV, CDR2 YYDKDF (reference sequence). Losses at the gene ends were 3 bases for V and 13 bases for J; bases not matched to a gene: 5. CDR3 length: 11 residues. The CDR3 DNA is TGTGCCACCAGCAGTGGGGGACAGGAATACTTC. As protein: CATSSGGQEYF.

The chain links TRBV7-2 to TRBJ2-1; a weak D match, TRBD2 (5 bases). The CDR3 is 15 residues long. Germline V gives CDR1 SGHTA, CDR2 FQGNSA. With 1 base removed from V and 0 bases from J, the gap between germline ends came to 7 bases. The DNA of the CDR3 is TGTGCCAGCAGCTTAGTAGCGTACTCCTACAATGAGCAGTTCTTC. Translated, it gives CASSLVAYSYNEQFF.

The rearrangement joins TRBV28 to TRBJ2-3, with TRBD2 as a possible D gene (5 bases). The CDR3 has 15 residues. Germline V gives CDR1 MDHEN, CDR2 SYDVKM. The V and J ends lost 5 bases and 2 bases respectively, with 14 bases between them. CDR3 coding DNA: TGTGCCAGCAGTCCACTCGGAGCGGTCACAGATACGCAGTATTTT. Translation: CASSPLGAVTDTQYF.

V usage is TRBV19 and J usage is TRBJ1-5; 10 positions match TRBD1. CDR3 size: 16 residues. The V segment lost 2 bases and the J segment 4 bases; nucleotides outside the gene matches: 5. CDR1 is LNHDA and CDR2 is SQIVND in the germline V gene (reference sequence). CDR3 DNA sequence: TGTGCCAGTAGTATAATACGGACAGGGGGTAATCAGCCCCAGCATTTT. Its protein product is CASSIIRTGGNQPQHF.

The chain couples TRBV5-4 to TRBJ2-5; 9 nucleotides agree with TRBD2. The trim removed 4 bases at V and 7 bases at J, leaving 8 bases unmatched. The CDR3 is 14 amino acids. Germline-derived CDR1 and CDR2 are SGHNT and YYREEE (reference sequence). CDR3 region: CASSKGLALPTQYF. The CDR3, as DNA: TGTGCCAGCAGCAAGGGACTAGCACTTCCGACCCAGTACTTC.

This chain links TRBV19 with TRBJ2-1; 8 bases line up with TRBD2. The CDR3 covers 15 residues. Germline V gene sequence: CDR1 LNHDA, CDR2 SQIVND (reference sequence). After removal of 3 bases from V and 8 bases from J, the junction contained 9 bases not matched to a gene. CDR3 residues: CASSIGVAGRDEQFF. The CDR3, as DNA: TGTGCCAGTAGTATCGGAGTAGCGGGGAGGGATGAGCAGTTCTTC.

This chain connects TRBV18 to TRBJ2-7; 8 nucleotides match TRBD1. The CDR3 totals 12 residues. V shed 6 bases and J 2 bases; nucleotides not matched to a gene: 0. Germline V gene data show CDR1 as KGHSH and CDR2 as LQKENI. The CDR3 loop reads CASSTGAYEQYF. CDR3 coding DNA: TGTGCCAGCTCGACAGGGGCCTACGAGCAGTACTTC.

The CDR3 is CASSPSGSTDTQYF. The CDR3 bases are TGCGCCAGCAGCCCGAGCGGAAGCACAGATACGCAGTATTTT. V gene TRBV4-1 combines with J gene TRBJ2-3; tentative D call: TRBD2 (5 bases). CDR1 is MGHRA and CDR2 is YSYEKL in the germline V gene. The CDR3 has 14 residues. Trimming removed 4 bases at V and 0 bases at J, with 8 bases between.

The gene calls are TRBV18 and TRBJ2-7; 9 bases fit TRBD1. The CDR3 contains 15 residues. V gave up 1 base and J gave up 5 bases; unmatched junction bases: 6. Germline values: CDR1 KGHSH, CDR2 LQKENI. The CDR3 reads CASSPQGGQGNEQYF. In DNA, the CDR3 is TGTGCCAGCTCACCACAGGGGGGACAGGGTAACGAGCAGTACTTC.

The rearrangement links TRBV20-1 to TRBJ2-1, with D perhaps TRBD1 (6 bases). The V gene lost 6 bases and the J gene lost 6 bases, with 9 bases spanning the gap. The CDR3 extends over 11 amino acids. CDR1 and CDR2 (germline): DFQATT, SNEGSKA (reference sequence). The CDR3 loop is CSANRVNEQFF. The CDR3 bases are TGCAGTGCCAACAGGGTCAATGAGCAGTTCTTC.

This clone was observed a single time. The V call is TRBV30, the J call TRBJ2-1; TRBD2 agrees at 7 bases. The CDR3 is 14 amino acids. The junction had 8 bases not matched to a gene; V was cut back by 0 bases and J by 9 bases. Germline V gene data show CDR1 as GTSNPN and CDR2 as SVGIG (reference sequence). The CDR3 is CAWSVRRGGAEQFF. DNA of the CDR3: TGTGCCTGGAGTGTACGCCGGGGAGGGGCTGAGCAGTTCTTC.

The chain employs TRBV2 and TRBJ2-5; D possibly corresponds to TRBD2 (5 bases). V dropped 8 bases and J dropped 5 bases, with 12 bases sitting between them. The V gene's germline CDR1 is SNHLY and CDR2 FYNNEI. The CDR3 length is 12 residues. CDR3 sequence reads: CASRDSGETQYF. For the CDR3, the DNA is TGTGCCAGCCGGGATTCGGGGGAGACCCAGTACTTC.

This chain links TRBV25-1 with TRBJ1-3; possibly TRBD1 for D (5 bases). V was cut by 3 bases and J by 4 bases, with 10 bases left in between. Germline CDR1 is MGHDK and CDR2 is SYGVNS. The CDR3 sequence is 14 residues long. CDR3 residues: CASSEVGEGNTIYF. CDR3 in DNA: TGTGCCAGCAGTGAGGTAGGGGAAGGAAACACCATATATTTT.